This record covers a single T cell receptor (beta chain). At one of its ends the junction is not consistent with the germline gene, which may arise from a read error. Preparing the TCRbeta library involved the use of unique molecular identifiers. MiXCR was run by TCRdb on the PCR reads, yielding one entry per CDR3 protein. The table has roughly 300,000 distinct CDR3 sequences, approximately 10% seen once. This sample is part of a study of T-cell reconstitution after alpha-beta-depleted transplantation in children. The CDR3 is made up of 17 amino acids. Germline values: CDR1 DFQATT, CDR2 SNEGSKA (reference sequence).

The TCR was taken from a human donor who donated a stem cell graft to a child with acute lymphoblastic leukemia. Sequenced material: PBMCs from the stem cell graft donor, taken from the stem cell graft. The chain is built from TRBV20-1 and TRBJ2-5; 8 nucleotides line up with TRBD1. The CDR3 sequence: CSAPPGRGQGPGETLYF. As DNA, the CDR3 is TGCAGTGCTCCCCCGGGAAGAGGACAGGGCCCCGGAGAGACCCTGTACTTC.